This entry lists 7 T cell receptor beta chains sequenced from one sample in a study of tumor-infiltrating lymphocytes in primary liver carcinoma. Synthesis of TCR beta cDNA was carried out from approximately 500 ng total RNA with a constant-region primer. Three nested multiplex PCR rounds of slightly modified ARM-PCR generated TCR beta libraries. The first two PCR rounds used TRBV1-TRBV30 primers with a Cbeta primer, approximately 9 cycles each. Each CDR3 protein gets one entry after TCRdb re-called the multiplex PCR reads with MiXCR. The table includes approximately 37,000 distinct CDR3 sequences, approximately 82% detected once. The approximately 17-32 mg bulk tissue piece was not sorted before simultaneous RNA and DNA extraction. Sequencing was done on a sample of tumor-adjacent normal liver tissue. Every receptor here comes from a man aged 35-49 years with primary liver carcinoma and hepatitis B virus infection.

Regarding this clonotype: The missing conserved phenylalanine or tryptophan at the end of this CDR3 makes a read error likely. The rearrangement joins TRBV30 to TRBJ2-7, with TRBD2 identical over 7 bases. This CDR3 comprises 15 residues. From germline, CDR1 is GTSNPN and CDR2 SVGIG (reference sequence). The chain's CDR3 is CTWNLQAAGTYEQYL. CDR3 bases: TGTACCTGGAACCTACAGGCAGCGGGAACCTACGAGCAGTACCTC.

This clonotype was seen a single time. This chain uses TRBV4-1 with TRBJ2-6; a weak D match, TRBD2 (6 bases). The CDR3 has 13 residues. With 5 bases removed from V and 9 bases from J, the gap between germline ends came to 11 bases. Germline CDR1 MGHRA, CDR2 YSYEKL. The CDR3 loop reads CASSEKGLNVLTF. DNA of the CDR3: TGCGCCAGCAGCGAAAAGGGACTCAACGTCCTGACTTTC.

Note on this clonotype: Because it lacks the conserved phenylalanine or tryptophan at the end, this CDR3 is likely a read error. The CDR3 protein is CASSRQNGAYEQYL. CDR3 nucleotides: TGTGCTAGCAGCCGACAGAATGGCGCCTACGAGCAGTACTTA. The chain uses TRBV14 and TRBJ2-7; D is possibly TRBD1 (5 bases). Germline loops: CDR1 SGHDN, CDR2 FVKESK. This CDR3 contains 14 residues.

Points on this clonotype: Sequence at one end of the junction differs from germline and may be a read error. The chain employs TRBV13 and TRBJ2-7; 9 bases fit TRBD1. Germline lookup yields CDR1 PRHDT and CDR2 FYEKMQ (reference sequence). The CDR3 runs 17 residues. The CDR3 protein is CARSSRDRESTAYKQYF. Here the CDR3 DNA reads TGTGCCAGGAGCTCCCGGGACAGGGAGTCTACAGCCTACAAGCAGTACTTC.

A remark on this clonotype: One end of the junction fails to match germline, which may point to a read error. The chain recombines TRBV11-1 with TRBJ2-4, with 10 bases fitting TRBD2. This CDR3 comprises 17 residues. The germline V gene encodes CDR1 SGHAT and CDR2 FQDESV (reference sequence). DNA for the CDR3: TGTGCCAGCAGCTTTACCGGGACTAGCGCGACCAAAACCATTCAGTACTTC. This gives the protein CASSFTGTSATKTIQYF.

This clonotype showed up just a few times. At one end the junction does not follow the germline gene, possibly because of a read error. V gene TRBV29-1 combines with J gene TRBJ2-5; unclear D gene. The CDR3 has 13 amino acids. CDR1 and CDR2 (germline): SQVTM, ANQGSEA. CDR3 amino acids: CGVEASVQEIQYF. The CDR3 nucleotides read TGCGGCGTTGAAGCCTCGGTACAAGAGATCCAGTACTTC.

In DNA form, the CDR3 reads TGTGCCATCATCGAGACGGGGTACGAGCAGTACTTC. The encoded protein is CAIIETGYEQYF. The chain employs TRBV10-3 and TRBJ2-7, with TRBD2 as a possible D gene (5 bases). The CDR3 totals 12 residues. Trimming stripped 7 bases from V and 4 bases from J, with 11 bases between. The germline V gene has CDR1 ENHRY and CDR2 SYGVKD.